The 25 T cell receptor beta chains below were found in one sample sequenced in a study of blood T cell repertoires in COVID-19. The assay was immunoSEQ multiplex PCR, and TCRdb's table has in-frame clones only and misses some. The sample carries about 140,000 clones, 88% recorded once. Sequenced sample: peripheral blood. The receptors derive from a human donor with COVID-19, enrolled during active disease. The donor label of this sample is uncertain.

The rearrangement links TRBV5-5 to TRBJ1-5; 7 bases line up with TRBD1. The CDR3 loop spans 16 amino acids. V shed 4 bases, J shed 3 bases, and the junction held 10 bases outside the gene matches. Germline-derived CDR1 and CDR2 are SGHKS and YYEKEE (reference sequence). CDR3: CASSVGGQILNQPQHF. The CDR3 bases are TGTGCCAGCAGCGTGGGGGGACAGATACTCAATCAGCCCCAGCATTTT. Variable domain in full (rest from reference TRBV5-5 and TRBJ1-5): DAGVTQSPTHLIKTRGQQVTLRCSPISGHKSVSWYQQVLGQGPQFIFQYYEKEERGRGNFPDRFSARQFPNYSSELNVNALLLGDSALYLCASSVGGQILNQPQHFGDGTRLSIL.

The gene calls are TRBV4-1 and TRBJ1-3, with D perhaps TRBD1 (6 bases). V was shortened by 2 bases and J by 4 bases, with 9 bases between the two germline ends. CDR1 and CDR2 (germline): MGHRA, YSYEKL. The CDR3 is 14 amino acids. CDR3 sequence reads: CASSQWTEGNTIYF. For the CDR3, the DNA is TGCGCCAGCAGCCAATGGACAGAGGGAAACACCATATATTTT.

This chain joins TRBV25-1 and TRBJ2-7; weak D call: TRBD2 (5 bases). CDR3 length: 13 amino acids. The ends were cut back, 5 bases at V and 3 bases at J, with 11 bases in the middle. The germline V gene encodes CDR1 MGHDK and CDR2 SYGVNS. CDR3 DNA: TGTGCCAGCAGTCGCAGTGGGAGCTACGAGCAGTACTTC. Protein sequence: CASSRSGSYEQYF.

This clone has a single count. The rearrangement links TRBV19 to TRBJ2-3; 7 nucleotides line up with TRBD1. Germline V lookup: CDR1 LNHDA, CDR2 SQIVND (reference sequence). There are 13 residues in the CDR3. V gave up 5 bases and J gave up 1 base; unmatched junction bases: 0. CDR3 DNA sequence: TGTGCCAGTAGTGACAGGGGCACAGATACGCAGTATTTT. As protein: CASSDRGTDTQYF.

The chain joins TRBV20-1 to TRBJ2-7; 8 bases fit TRBD1. This CDR3 has 11 amino acids. Germline V gene lookup returns CDR1 DFQATT and CDR2 SNEGSKA (reference sequence). For the CDR3, the DNA is TGCAGCTACAGGGGGGCCTACGAGCAGTACTTC. It specifies CSYRGAYEQYF.

J is TRBJ1-1 and V is TRBV5-1; D uncertain. The CDR3 length is 14 residues. Trimming shortened V by 0 bases and J by 3 bases, and 9 bases separated the two germline ends. The germline V gene has CDR1 SGHRS and CDR2 YFSETQ. CDR3 amino acids: CASSLVPEDTEAFF. CDR3 coding DNA: TGCGCCAGCAGCTTGGTCCCGGAGGACACTGAAGCTTTCTTT. Combining the CDR3 with reference TRBV5-1 and TRBJ1-1 gives the whole variable domain KAGVTQTPRYLIKTRGQQVTLSCSPISGHRSVSWYQQTPGQGLQFLFEYFSETQRNKGNFPGRFSGRQFSNSRSEMNVSTLELGDSALYLCASSLVPEDTEAFFGQGTRLTVV.

The gene calls are TRBV4-1 and TRBJ2-3; TRBD2 matches 10 bases. In germline, CDR1 is MGHRA, CDR2 YSYEKL. This CDR3 spans 15 amino acids. The V gene end was trimmed by 2 bases and the J gene end by 4 bases; junction bases not matched to a gene: 3. The CDR3 DNA sequence: TGCGCCAGCAGCCAACCCGGGACTAGCGCAGATACGCAGTATTTT. Its translation: CASSQPGTSADTQYF.

A single count supports this clone. The rearrangement links TRBV5-1 to TRBJ2-7; 15 bases are shared with TRBD2. V shed 3 bases and J 4 bases; nucleotides not matched to a gene: 2. CDR1 and CDR2 from the germline V gene are SGHRS and YFSETQ. The CDR3 contains 15 residues. CDR3 bases: TGCGCCAGCAGCTATGGGACTAGCGGGGGGTACGAGCAGTACTTC. Residues: CASSYGTSGGYEQYF. Variable domain in full (rest from reference TRBV5-1 and TRBJ2-7): KAGVTQTPRYLIKTRGQQVTLSCSPISGHRSVSWYQQTPGQGLQFLFEYFSETQRNKGNFPGRFSGRQFSNSRSEMNVSTLELGDSALYLCASSYGTSGGYEQYFGPGTRLTVT.

This rearrangement joins TRBV7-9 to TRBJ2-6, with a tentative D call TRBD1 (5 bases). Germline values: CDR1 SEHNR, CDR2 FQNEAQ (reference sequence). Trimming stripped 3 bases from V and 3 bases from J, with 6 bases between. The CDR3 is 14 residues long. The CDR3 here is CASSFRVGANVLTF. In DNA, the CDR3 is TGTGCCAGCAGCTTCAGGGTTGGGGCCAACGTCCTGACTTTC.

This clone was seen more than once but under ten times. V and J are TRBV5-1 and TRBJ2-5, with 9 bases fitting TRBD1. The CDR3 length is 16 residues. J was trimmed by 3 bases and V by 2 bases; bases with no gene match: 8. In germline, CDR1 is SGHRS, CDR2 YFSETQ. In DNA, the CDR3 is TGCGCCAGCAGCTTTTCCGGGACAGGGATAGAAGAGACCCAGTACTTC. This encodes CASSFSGTGIEETQYF. Variable domain in full (rest from reference TRBV5-1 and TRBJ2-5): KAGVTQTPRYLIKTRGQQVTLSCSPISGHRSVSWYQQTPGQGLQFLFEYFSETQRNKGNFPGRFSGRQFSNSRSEMNVSTLELGDSALYLCASSFSGTGIEETQYFGPGTRLLVL.

The V call is TRBV25-1, the J call TRBJ1-4; 8 bases are a match to TRBD1. There are 15 residues in the CDR3. Looked up from germline, CDR1 is MGHDK and CDR2 is SYGVNS. The trim removed 4 bases at V and 7 bases at J, leaving 8 bases unmatched. CDR3 bases: TGTGCCAGCAGTGCTGGACAGGGTGGGGGTGAAAAACTGTTTTTT. It codes for CASSAGQGGGEKLFF.

V is TRBV5-4 and J is TRBJ2-5, with 7 nucleotides matching TRBD2. The germline gives CDR1 SGHNT, CDR2 YYREEE (reference sequence). CDR3 length: 16 amino acids. V lost 3 bases and J lost 2; bases outside the gene matches: 10. The CDR3 here is CASSSVWGGMQETQYF. CDR3 DNA sequence: TGTGCCAGCAGCTCCGTCTGGGGGGGGATGCAAGAGACCCAGTACTTC.

Here the CDR3 DNA reads TGCAGCGTTGGGGGCGGGAGCCAAGAGACCCAGTACTTC. The encoded protein is CSVGGGSQETQYF. This rearrangement joins TRBV29-1 to TRBJ2-5; 7 bases match TRBD2. Looked up from germline, CDR1 is SQVTM and CDR2 is ANQGSEA. V shed 4 bases and J 1 base; nucleotides not matched to a gene: 3. The CDR3 is 13 amino acids.

This chain uses TRBV24-1 with TRBJ2-1; TRBD2 matches at 8 bases. V gave up 1 base and J gave up 10 bases; unmatched junction bases: 11. The length of the CDR3 is 16 residues. Per the germline V gene, CDR1 is KGHDR and CDR2 is SFDVKD. Here the CDR3 reads CATSDLGGRGVLEQFF. The DNA for the CDR3 is TGTGCCACCAGTGATTTAGGCGGGCGGGGGGTTTTGGAGCAGTTCTTC.

The V gene is TRBV9, the J gene TRBJ2-2; TRBD1 agrees at 7 bases. Germline CDR1 and CDR2: SGDLS and YYNGEE. The trim removed 0 bases at V and 5 bases at J, leaving 4 bases unmatched. This CDR3 is built from 15 residues. CDR3 in amino acids: CASSVVDRETGELFF. CDR3 bases: TGTGCCAGCAGCGTAGTCGACAGGGAGACCGGGGAGCTGTTTTTT.

The V gene is TRBV11-2, the J gene TRBJ2-7; TRBD1 might be the D (5 bases). V lost 5 bases to trimming and J lost 1 base, with 15 bases between them. The CDR3 consists of 15 residues. CDR1 is SGHAT, CDR2 FQNNGV, per germline. In DNA form, the CDR3 reads TGTGCCAGCAGCCGTTCGACAGAAGCGTCCTACGAGCAGTACTTC. Translated: CASSRSTEASYEQYF.

CDR3 sequence: CSAGQGEYEQYF. CDR3 DNA: TGCAGCGCGGGACAGGGAGAATACGAGCAGTACTTC. This sequence joins TRBV29-1 and TRBJ2-7; TRBD1 agrees at 9 bases. The CDR3 length is 12 residues. V was clipped by 7 bases and J by 4 bases; unmatched bases: 5. Per the germline V gene, CDR1 is SQVTM and CDR2 is ANQGSEA.

As DNA, the CDR3 is TGTGCCAGTAGTCCGGCCCAACCCGGGGGGGTGTCGTTCGAGCAGTACTTC. It translates to CASSPAQPGGVSFEQYF. The chain employs TRBV19 and TRBJ2-7; 8 bases are a match to TRBD2. Trimming at V came to 5 bases and at J to 6 bases, leaving 18 bases not matched to a gene. CDR3 length equals 17 residues. Germline assignment: CDR1 LNHDA and CDR2 SQIVND (reference sequence).

The chain carries TRBV5-1 and TRBJ2-7; 8 nucleotides agree with TRBD1. Germline loops: CDR1 SGHRS, CDR2 YFSETQ. The CDR3 spans 17 residues. The V and J ends lost 0 bases and 3 bases, in that order; junction bases with no gene match: 11. The CDR3 DNA follows: TGCGCCAGCAGCTTGGTCCCACCCCATACAGGGGGCTACGAGCAGTACTTC. Its protein product is CASSLVPPHTGGYEQYF.

This clone was recorded only once. This chain joins TRBV3-1 (or the pseudogene TRBV3-2) and TRBJ1-2; D unresolved. This CDR3 spans 14 amino acids. The V gene's germline CDR1 is LGHDT and CDR2 YNNKEL (reference sequence). Between the trimmed V and J ends, which lost 4 bases and 3 bases, there was a span of 12 bases. The CDR3 DNA reads TGTGCCAGCAGCCCGTCTTCCCGAGACTATGGCTACACCTTC. Translation: CASSPSSRDYGYTF.

This chain links TRBV5-1 with TRBJ1-1; tentatively, D is TRBD1 (6 bases). This CDR3 comprises 16 residues. CDR1 SGHRS and CDR2 YFSETQ come from the germline V gene. V was cut by 4 bases and J by 4 bases, with 20 bases left in between. The CDR3: CASSPDPQGAGTEAFF. CDR3 DNA: TGCGCCAGCAGCCCCGACCCACAGGGCGCTGGCACTGAAGCTTTCTTT.

The chain is built from TRBV21-1 and TRBJ2-7; whether TRBD1, the table's D call, matches the DNA was not checked. TRBV21-1 is assigned pseudogene status. This CDR3 has 16 residues. The CDR3 reads CASSKRGTGKPYEQYF. The CDR3 bases are TGTGCCAGCAGCAAAAGGGGGACAGGGAAACCCTACGAGCAGTACTTC.

The V call is TRBV5-1, the J call TRBJ1-6, with D tentatively TRBD1 (5 bases). The germline V and J ends were trimmed by 3 bases and 8 bases, with 27 bases remaining between them. The CDR3 has 19 residues. Germline-derived CDR1 and CDR2 are SGHRS and YFSETQ. The CDR3 is CASSSSASIQDLLDSPLHF. The CDR3 region has the DNA TGCGCCAGCAGCTCGTCCGCATCAATACAGGACCTCTTGGATTCACCCCTCCACTTT. The whole variable domain, filled in from reference TRBV5-1 and TRBJ1-6, reads KAGVTQTPRYLIKTRGQQVTLSCSPISGHRSVSWYQQTPGQGLQFLFEYFSETQRNKGNFPGRFSGRQFSNSRSEMNVSTLELGDSALYLCASSSSASIQDLLDSPLHFGNGTRLTVT.

J is TRBJ1-5 and V is TRBV7-2; 12 bases are a match to TRBD1. V lost 1 base to trimming and J lost 6 bases; unmatched junction nucleotides: 1. Germline V gene lookup returns CDR1 SGHTA and CDR2 FQGNSA. The CDR3 consists of 15 residues. The CDR3 DNA reads TGTGCCAGCAGCTTAGGGGGACAGGGGGCTCAGCCCCAGCATTTT. Translating it yields CASSLGGQGAQPQHF.

This chain uses TRBV7-9 with TRBJ2-1, with 12 bases lining up with TRBD2. The J segment lost 8 bases and the V segment lost 2 bases, leaving 7 bases of the junction unmatched. The CDR3 has 16 amino acids. The germline CDR1 and CDR2 sequences are SEHNR and FQNEAQ (reference sequence). The CDR3 sequence: CASSLPSGGARDEQFF. The CDR3 coding sequence is TGTGCCAGCAGCTTACCTAGCGGGGGGGCCAGGGATGAGCAGTTCTTC.